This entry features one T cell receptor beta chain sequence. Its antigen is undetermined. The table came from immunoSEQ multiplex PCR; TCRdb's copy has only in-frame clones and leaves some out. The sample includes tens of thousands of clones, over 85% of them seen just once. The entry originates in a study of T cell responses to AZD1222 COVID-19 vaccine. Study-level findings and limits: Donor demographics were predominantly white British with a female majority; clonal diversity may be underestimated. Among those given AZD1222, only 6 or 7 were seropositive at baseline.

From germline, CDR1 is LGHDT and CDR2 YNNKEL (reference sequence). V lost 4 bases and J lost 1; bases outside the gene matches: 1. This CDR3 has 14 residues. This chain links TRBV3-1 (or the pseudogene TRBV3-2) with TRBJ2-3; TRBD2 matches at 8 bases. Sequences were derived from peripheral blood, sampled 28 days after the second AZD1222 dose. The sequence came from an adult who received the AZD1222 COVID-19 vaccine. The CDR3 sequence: CASSRSGGTDTQYF. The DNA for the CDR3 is TGTGCCAGCAGCCGTAGCGGGGGCACAGATACGCAGTATTTT.